These 11 T cell receptor beta chains share one sample of origin, sequenced in a study of blood T cells in healthy people across ages. Together with a sample-barcoded 5' primer, a J-beta primer mix was included in a second PCR lasting about 6 to 11 cycles. One entry per CDR3 protein, called by TCRdb with MiXCR from the 5' RACE reads. The table has approximately 1.5 million distinct CDR3 sequences, 35% to 45% seen once. Source material: blood. These receptors were collected from a woman between 18 and 30 years old in good health.

The CDR3 reads CACSPGYTEAFF. The CDR3 DNA reads as TGTGCCTGTTCCCCAGGGTACACTGAAGCTTTCTTT. The genes are TRBV30 and TRBJ1-1; D perhaps matches TRBD1 (5 bases). V gave up 6 bases and J gave up 3 bases, with 11 bases separating them. This CDR3 comprises 12 residues. The germline CDR1 and CDR2 sequences are GTSNPN and SVGIG (reference sequence).

V usage is TRBV2 and J usage is TRBJ1-1; 8 nucleotides align to TRBD1. The V segment lost 7 bases and the J segment 1 base; nucleotides outside the gene matches: 5. This CDR3 comprises 14 residues. Per the germline V gene, CDR1 is SNHLY and CDR2 is FYNNEI. The DNA of the CDR3 is TGTGCCAGCACCCCACAGGGGGGGAACACTGAAGCTTTCTTT. Translation gives CASTPQGGNTEAFF. Complete variable domain (other parts from reference TRBV2 and TRBJ1-1): EPEVTQTPSHQVTQMGQEVILRCVPISNHLYFYWYRQILGQKVEFLVSFYNNEISEKSEIFDDQFSVERPDGSNFTLKIRSTKLEDSAMYFCASTPQGGNTEAFFGQGTRLTVV.

V is TRBV30 and J is TRBJ2-5; 9 bases align to TRBD1. From germline, CDR1 is GTSNPN and CDR2 SVGIG (reference sequence). The CDR3 sequence is 14 residues long. Trimming cost V 2 bases and J 2 bases; bases outside gene matches: 3. CDR3: CAWSRGQGQETQYF. The DNA of the CDR3 is TGTGCCTGGAGTAGGGGACAGGGACAAGAGACCCAGTACTTC.

V usage is TRBV7-2 and J usage is TRBJ2-1; weak D call: TRBD2 (7 bases). There are 13 residues in the CDR3. Trimming pared 8 bases from V and 0 bases from J, leaving 8 bases between. The germline V gene has CDR1 SGHTA and CDR2 FQGNSA. Written as DNA, the CDR3 is TGTGCCAGCGGGGGGGCCTCCTACAATGAGCAGTTCTTC. Translation: CASGGASYNEQFF.

Comments on this clonotype: Germline is not matched at one junction end, which may reflect a read error. This chain uses TRBV2 with TRBJ1-2, with a weak D call TRBD1 (5 bases). The CDR3 is 12 amino acids. CDR1 is SNHLY, CDR2 FYNNEI, per germline. The chain's CDR3 is CVSSTGQYGYTF. For the CDR3, the DNA is TGTGTCAGCAGTACCGGACAATACGGGTACACCTTC.

The chain recombines TRBV20-1 with TRBJ2-5; 10 positions match TRBD2. Germline CDR1 is DFQATT and CDR2 is SNEGSKA (reference sequence). The CDR3 extends over 15 amino acids. Unmatched junction bases numbered 9, after V lost 6 bases and J lost 2 bases. The CDR3 spells CSATAGGQPQETQYF. CDR3 nucleotide sequence: TGCAGTGCGACAGCGGGGGGGCAGCCACAAGAGACCCAGTACTTC.

The V call is TRBV10-3, the J call TRBJ1-2, with TRBD1 as a possible D gene (5 bases). Germline V gene sequence: CDR1 ENHRY, CDR2 SYGVKD. This CDR3 region has 15 residues. Trimming took 10 bases from V and 2 from J, leaving 20 bases between them. Here the CDR3 DNA reads TGTGCCACCAGACATCCCAAGGGGACGAACTATGGCTACACCTTC. Its protein product is CATRHPKGTNYGYTF.

The sample holds a few counts of this clonotype. V is TRBV20-1 and J is TRBJ2-3; unclear D gene. Per the germline V gene, CDR1 is DFQATT and CDR2 is SNEGSKA (reference sequence). V was clipped by 2 bases and J by 4 bases, with 7 bases between them. The CDR3 runs to 12 residues. In DNA, the CDR3 is TGCAGTGCTAGATCCCGTCCAGATACGCAGTATTTT. Translation gives CSARSRPDTQYF.

Comments on this clonotype: This may be a read error, as it is one base from a much larger clone. The rearrangement uses TRBV20-1 and TRBJ2-7, with D possibly being TRBD1 (6 bases). The J call may not be correct, given that the DNA end is closer to TRBJ2-1. Per the germline V gene, CDR1 is DFQATT and CDR2 is SNEGSKA (reference sequence). The CDR3 sequence is 12 residues long. The CDR3 here is CSAPGETYEQFF. CDR3 coding DNA: TGCAGTGCCCCAGGGGAAACTTACGAGCAGTTCTTC.

As regards this clonotype: A read error is possible here, since a much larger clone lies one base away. The V call is TRBV20-1, the J call TRBJ2-1; 8 positions match TRBD1. Trimming at V came to 6 bases and at J to 5 bases, leaving 9 bases not matched to a gene. This CDR3 region has 14 residues. The germline CDR1 and CDR2 sequences are DFQATT and SNEGSKA (reference sequence). CDR3 sequence reads: CSAERTGRNNEQFF. In DNA form, the CDR3 reads TGCAGTGCAGAGCGGACAGGGAGGAACAATGAGCAGTTCTTC.

The rearrangement joins TRBV20-1 to TRBJ1-1; D is ambiguous. V was cut by 5 bases and J by 6 bases, with 13 bases left in between. The CDR3 is 12 amino acids. CDR1 DFQATT and CDR2 SNEGSKA come from the germline V gene (reference sequence). In DNA form, the CDR3 reads TGCAGTGCTCCATCAGGCGCTTCTGAAGCTTTCTTT. This gives the protein CSAPSGASEAFF.